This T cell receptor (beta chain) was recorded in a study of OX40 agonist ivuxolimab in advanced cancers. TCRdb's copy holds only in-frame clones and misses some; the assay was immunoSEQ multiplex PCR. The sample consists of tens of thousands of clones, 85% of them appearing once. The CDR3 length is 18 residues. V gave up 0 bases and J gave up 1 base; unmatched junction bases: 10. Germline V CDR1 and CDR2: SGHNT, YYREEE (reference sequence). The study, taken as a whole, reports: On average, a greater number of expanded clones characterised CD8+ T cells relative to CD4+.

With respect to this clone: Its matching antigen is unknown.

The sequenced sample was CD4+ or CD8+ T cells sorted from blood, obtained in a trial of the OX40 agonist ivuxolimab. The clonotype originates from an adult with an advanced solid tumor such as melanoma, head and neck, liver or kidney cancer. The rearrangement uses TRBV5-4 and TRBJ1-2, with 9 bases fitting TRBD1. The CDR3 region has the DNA TGTGCCAGCAGCTTGGGGGGACAGGGTTCTCCGGGTAACTATGGCTACACCTTC. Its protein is CASSLGGQGSPGNYGYTF.